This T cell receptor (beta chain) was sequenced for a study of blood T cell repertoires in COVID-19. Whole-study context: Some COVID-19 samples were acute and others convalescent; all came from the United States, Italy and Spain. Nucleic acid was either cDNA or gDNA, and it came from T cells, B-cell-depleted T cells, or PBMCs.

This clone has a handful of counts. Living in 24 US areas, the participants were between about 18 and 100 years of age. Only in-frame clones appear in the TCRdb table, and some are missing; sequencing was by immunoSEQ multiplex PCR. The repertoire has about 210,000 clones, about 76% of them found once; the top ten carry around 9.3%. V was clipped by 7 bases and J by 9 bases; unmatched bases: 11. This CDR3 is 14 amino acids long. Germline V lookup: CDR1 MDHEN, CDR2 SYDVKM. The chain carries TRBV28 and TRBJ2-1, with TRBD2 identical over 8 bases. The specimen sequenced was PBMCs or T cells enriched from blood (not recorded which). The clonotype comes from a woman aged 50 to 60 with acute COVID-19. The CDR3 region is CASIAGGAFREQFF. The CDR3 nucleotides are TGTGCCAGCATTGCCGGGGGGGCTTTTCGTGAGCAGTTCTTC.